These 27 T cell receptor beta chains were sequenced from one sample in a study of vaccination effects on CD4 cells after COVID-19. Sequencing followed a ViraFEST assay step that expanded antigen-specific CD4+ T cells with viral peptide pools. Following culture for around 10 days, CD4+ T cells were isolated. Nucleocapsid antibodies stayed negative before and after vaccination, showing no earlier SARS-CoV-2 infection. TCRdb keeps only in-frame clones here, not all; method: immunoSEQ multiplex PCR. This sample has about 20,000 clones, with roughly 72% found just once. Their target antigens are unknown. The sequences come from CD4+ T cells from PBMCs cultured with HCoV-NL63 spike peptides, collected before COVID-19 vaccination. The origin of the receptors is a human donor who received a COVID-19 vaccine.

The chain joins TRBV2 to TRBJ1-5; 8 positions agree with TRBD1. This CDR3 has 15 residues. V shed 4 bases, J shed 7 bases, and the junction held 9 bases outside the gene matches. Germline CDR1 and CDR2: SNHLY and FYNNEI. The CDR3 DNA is TGTGCCAGCAGTGGCGGGCAGGGGGCTGGACAGCCCCAGCATTTT. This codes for CASSGGQGAGQPQHF.

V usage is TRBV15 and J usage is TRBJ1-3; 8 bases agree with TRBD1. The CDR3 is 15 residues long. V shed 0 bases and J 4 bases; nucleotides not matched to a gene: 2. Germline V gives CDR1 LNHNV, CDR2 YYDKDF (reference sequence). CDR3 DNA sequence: TGTGCCACCAGCAGAGACCGGGACAGGGGAAACACCATATATTTT. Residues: CATSRDRDRGNTIYF. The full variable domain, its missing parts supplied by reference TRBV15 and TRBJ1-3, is DAMVIQNPRYQVTQFGKPVTLSCSQTLNHNVMYWYQQKSSQAPKLLFHYYDKDFNNEADTPDNFQSRRPNTSFCFLDIRSPGLGDTAMYLCATSRDRDRGNTIYFGEGSWLTVV.

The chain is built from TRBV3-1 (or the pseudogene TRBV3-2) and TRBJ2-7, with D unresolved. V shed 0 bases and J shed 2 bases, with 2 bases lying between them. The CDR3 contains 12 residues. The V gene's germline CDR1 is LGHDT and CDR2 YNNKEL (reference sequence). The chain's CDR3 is CASSQEAYEQYF. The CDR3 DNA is TGTGCCAGCAGCCAAGAGGCCTACGAGCAGTACTTC.

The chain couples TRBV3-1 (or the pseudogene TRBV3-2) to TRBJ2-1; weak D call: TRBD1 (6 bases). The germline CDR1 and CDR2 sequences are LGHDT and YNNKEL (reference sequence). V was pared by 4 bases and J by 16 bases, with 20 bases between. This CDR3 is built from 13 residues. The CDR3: CASSPTRDTGFFF. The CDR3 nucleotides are TGTGCCAGCAGCCCGACAAGGGACACGGGGTTTTTCTTC.

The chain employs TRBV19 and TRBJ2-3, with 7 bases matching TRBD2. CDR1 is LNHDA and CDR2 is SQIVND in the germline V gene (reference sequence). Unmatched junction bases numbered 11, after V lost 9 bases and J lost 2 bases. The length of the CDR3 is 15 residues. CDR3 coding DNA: TGTGCCAGCCGATCTTCGGGACTATACACAGATACGCAGTATTTT. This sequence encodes CASRSSGLYTDTQYF.

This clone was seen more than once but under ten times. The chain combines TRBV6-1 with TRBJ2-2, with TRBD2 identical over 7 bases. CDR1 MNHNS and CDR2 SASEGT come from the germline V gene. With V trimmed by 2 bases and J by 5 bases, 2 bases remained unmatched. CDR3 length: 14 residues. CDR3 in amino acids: CASSELAETGELFF. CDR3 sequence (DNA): TGTGCCAGCAGTGAACTAGCGGAGACCGGGGAGCTGTTTTTT.

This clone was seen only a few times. CDR3 bases: TGCGCCAGCAGCCTGGTTGGGGGCTTCTCCTACGAGCAGTACTTC. Protein sequence: CASSLVGGFSYEQYF. V usage is TRBV5-1 and J usage is TRBJ2-7; D possibly corresponds to TRBD1 (6 bases). The CDR3 has 15 amino acids. Germline lookup yields CDR1 SGHRS and CDR2 YFSETQ. Deletions cut 4 bases from V and 0 bases from J, with 14 bases between.

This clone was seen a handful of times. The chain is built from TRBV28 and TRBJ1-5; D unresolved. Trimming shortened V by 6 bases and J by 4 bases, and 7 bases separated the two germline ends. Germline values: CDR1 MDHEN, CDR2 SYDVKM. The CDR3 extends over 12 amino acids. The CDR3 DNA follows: TGTGCCAGCAGGTTTGAAAATCAGCCCCAGCATTTT. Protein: CASRFENQPQHF.

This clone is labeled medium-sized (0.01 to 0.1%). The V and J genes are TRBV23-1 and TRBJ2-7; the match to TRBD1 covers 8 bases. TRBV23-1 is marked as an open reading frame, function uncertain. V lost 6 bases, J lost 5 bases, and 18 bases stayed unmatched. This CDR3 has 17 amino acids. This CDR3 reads CASSRPIWDRYYDEQYF. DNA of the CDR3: TGCGCCAGCAGCCGCCCAATATGGGACAGGTACTACGACGAGCAGTACTTC.

In nucleotides, the CDR3 is TGTGCCAGCAGTTCAGGCGTTTCTAACTATGGCTACACCTTC. The encoded protein is CASSSGVSNYGYTF. The J gene is TRBJ1-2, the V gene TRBV6-5; D not resolved. V was clipped by 4 bases and J by 0 bases, with 9 bases between them. This CDR3 comprises 14 residues. Per germline, CDR1 MNHEY and CDR2 SVGAGI.

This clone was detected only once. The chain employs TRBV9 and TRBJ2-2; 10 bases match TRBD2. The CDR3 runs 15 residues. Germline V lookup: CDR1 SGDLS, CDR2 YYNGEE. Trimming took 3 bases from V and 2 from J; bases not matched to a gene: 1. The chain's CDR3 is CASSASGSNTGELFF. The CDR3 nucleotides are TGTGCCAGCAGCGCTAGCGGGAGCAACACCGGGGAGCTGTTTTTT. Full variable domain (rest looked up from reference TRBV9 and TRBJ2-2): DSGVTQTPKHLITATGQRVTLRCSPRSGDLSVYWYQQSLDQGLQFLIQYYNGEERAKGNILERFSAQQFPDLHSELNLSSLELGDSALYFCASSASGSNTGELFFGEGSRLTVL.

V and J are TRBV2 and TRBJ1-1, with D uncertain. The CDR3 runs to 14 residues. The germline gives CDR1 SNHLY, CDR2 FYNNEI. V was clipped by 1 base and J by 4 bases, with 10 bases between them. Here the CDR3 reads CASSEGGHSTEAFF. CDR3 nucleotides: TGTGCCAGCAGTGAAGGTGGGCACAGCACTGAAGCTTTCTTT.

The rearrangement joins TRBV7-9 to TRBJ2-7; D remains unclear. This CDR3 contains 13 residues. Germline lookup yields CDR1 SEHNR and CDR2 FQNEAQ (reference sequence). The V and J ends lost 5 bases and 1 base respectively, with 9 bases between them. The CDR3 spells CASSAVWSYEQYF. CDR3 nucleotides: TGTGCCAGCAGCGCCGTTTGGTCCTACGAGCAGTACTTC.

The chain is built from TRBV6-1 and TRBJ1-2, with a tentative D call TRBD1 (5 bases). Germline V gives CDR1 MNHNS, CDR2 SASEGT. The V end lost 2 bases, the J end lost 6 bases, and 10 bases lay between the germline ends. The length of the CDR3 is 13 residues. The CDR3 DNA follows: TGTGCCAGCAGTGAATTCGGGGGGAATGGCTACACCTTC. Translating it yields CASSEFGGNGYTF.

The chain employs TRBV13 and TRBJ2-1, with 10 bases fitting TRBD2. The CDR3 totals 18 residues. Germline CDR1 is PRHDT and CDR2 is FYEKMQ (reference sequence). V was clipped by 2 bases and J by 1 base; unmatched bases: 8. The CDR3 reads CASSLIILAGGSYNEQFF. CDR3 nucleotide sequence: TGTGCCAGCAGCTTAATTATCTTAGCGGGGGGTTCCTACAATGAGCAGTTCTTC. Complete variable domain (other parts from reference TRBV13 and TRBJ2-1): AAGVIQSPRHLIKEKRETATLKCYPIPRHDTVYWYQQGPGQDPQFLISFYEKMQSDKGSIPDRFSAQQFSDYHSELNMSSLELGDSALYFCASSLIILAGGSYNEQFFGPGTRLTVL.

CDR3 sequence reads: CASSVGAGQGNEKLFF. The CDR3 DNA reads TGTGCCAGCAGCGTAGGGGCGGGACAGGGTAATGAAAAACTGTTTTTT. The V call is TRBV9, the J call TRBJ1-4, with TRBD1 matching over 9 bases. This CDR3 spans 16 amino acids. V shed 0 bases and J 4 bases; nucleotides not matched to a gene: 4. CDR1 and CDR2 from the germline V gene are SGDLS and YYNGEE.

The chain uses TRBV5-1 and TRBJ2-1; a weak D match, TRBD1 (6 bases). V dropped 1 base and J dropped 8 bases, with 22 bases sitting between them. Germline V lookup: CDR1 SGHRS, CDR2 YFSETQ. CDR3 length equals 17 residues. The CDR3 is CASSLLTGADRSHEQFF. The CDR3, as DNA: TGCGCCAGCAGCTTGTTGACAGGAGCCGATAGAAGTCATGAGCAGTTCTTC.

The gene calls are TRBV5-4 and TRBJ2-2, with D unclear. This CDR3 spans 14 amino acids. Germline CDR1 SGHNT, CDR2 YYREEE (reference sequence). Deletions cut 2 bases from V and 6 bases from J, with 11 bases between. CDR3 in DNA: TGTGCCAGCAGCTTTAAAACCCCCCCCGGGGAGCTGTTTTTT. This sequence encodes CASSFKTPPGELFF.

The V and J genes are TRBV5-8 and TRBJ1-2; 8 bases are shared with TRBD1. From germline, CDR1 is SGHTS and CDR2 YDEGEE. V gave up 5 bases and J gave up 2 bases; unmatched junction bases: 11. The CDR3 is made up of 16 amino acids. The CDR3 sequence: CASRGTGLLLNYGYTF. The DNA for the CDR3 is TGTGCCAGCAGAGGGACAGGCTTACTATTAAACTATGGCTACACCTTC.

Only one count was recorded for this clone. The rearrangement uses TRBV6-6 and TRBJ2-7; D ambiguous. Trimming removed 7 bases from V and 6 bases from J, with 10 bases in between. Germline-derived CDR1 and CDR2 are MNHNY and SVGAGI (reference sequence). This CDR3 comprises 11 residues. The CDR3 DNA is TGTGCCAGCACAGTCGGTGGCGAGCAGTACTTC. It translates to CASTVGGEQYF.

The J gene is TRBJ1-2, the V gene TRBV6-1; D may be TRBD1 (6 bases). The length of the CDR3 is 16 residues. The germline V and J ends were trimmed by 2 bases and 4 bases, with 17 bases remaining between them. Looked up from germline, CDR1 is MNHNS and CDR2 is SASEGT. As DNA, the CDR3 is TGTGCCAGCAGTGAAATTGGTGGGGGGCCCAGCTATGGCTACACCTTC. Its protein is CASSEIGGGPSYGYTF.

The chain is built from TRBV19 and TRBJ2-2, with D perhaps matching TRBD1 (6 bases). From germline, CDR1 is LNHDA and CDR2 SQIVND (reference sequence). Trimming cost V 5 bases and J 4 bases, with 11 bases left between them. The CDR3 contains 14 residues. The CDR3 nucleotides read TGTGCCAGTAGTTTGGGGGCGCGCACCGGGGAGCTGTTTTTT. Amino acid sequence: CASSLGARTGELFF.

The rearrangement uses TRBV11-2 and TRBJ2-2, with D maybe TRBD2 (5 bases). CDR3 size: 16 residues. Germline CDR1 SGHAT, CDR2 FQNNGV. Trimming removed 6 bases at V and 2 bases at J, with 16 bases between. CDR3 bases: TGTGCCAGCAGGGGGAAGGCGGGTCAAAACACCGGGGAGCTGTTTTTT. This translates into CASRGKAGQNTGELFF.

CDR3 sequence reads: CASSKKEQGTNYGYTF. DNA of the CDR3: TGTGCCAGCAGCAAAAAAGAGCAGGGGACTAACTATGGCTACACCTTC. The V call is TRBV21-1, the J call TRBJ1-2; the D call of TRBD1 is as the table states it, not checked on the DNA. TRBV21-1 is deemed a pseudogene. The CDR3 extends over 16 amino acids.

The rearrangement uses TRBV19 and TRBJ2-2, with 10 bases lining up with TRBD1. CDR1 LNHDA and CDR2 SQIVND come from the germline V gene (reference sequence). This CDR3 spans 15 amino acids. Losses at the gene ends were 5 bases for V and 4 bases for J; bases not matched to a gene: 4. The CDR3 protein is CASSSGTGVTGELFF. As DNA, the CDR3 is TGTGCCAGTAGTTCCGGGACAGGGGTCACCGGGGAGCTGTTTTTT. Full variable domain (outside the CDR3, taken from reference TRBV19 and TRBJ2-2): DGGITQSPKYLFRKEGQNVTLSCEQNLNHDAMYWYRQDPGQGLRLIYYSQIVNDFQKGDIAEGYSVSREKKESFPLTVTSAQKNPTAFYLCASSSGTGVTGELFFGEGSRLTVL.

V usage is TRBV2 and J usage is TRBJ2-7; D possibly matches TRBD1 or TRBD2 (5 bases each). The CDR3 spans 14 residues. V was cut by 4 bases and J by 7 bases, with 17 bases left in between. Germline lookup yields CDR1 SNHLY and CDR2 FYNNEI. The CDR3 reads CASSGGTVGREQYF. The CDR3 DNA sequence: TGTGCCAGCAGTGGAGGGACGGTGGGTAGGGAGCAGTACTTC.

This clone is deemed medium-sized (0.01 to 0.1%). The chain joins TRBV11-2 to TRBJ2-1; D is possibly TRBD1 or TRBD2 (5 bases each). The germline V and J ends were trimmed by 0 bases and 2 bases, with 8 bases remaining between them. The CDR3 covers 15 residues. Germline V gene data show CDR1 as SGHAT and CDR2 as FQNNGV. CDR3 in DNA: TGTGCCAGCAGCTTAGATAGGGGAGCCTACAATGAGCAGTTCTTC. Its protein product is CASSLDRGAYNEQFF.